This TCR beta chain was observed in a study of naive and memory T cell subsets. Regarding the study as a whole: Naive and memory subsets had different power law exponents for TCR abundance. In naive cells, over 95% of TCR sequences were seen only once.

An equimolar mix of two oligonucleotides served as the beta constant-region primer for TRBC1 and TRBC2. Nested alpha and beta constant-region primers with the SP2 primer drove four PCR rounds on ligated cDNA. An oligonucleotide with the SP2 primer and a 12-nucleotide UMI was ligated to the cDNA 3' end. MiXCR, applied by TCRdb to the UMI-ligation and nested PCR reads, yields one record per CDR3 protein. The repertoire holds over 30,000 distinct CDR3 sequences, about 18% seen once, with around 3.4% in the top ten. This clonotype was observed a few times. Antigen: not known. This CDR3 has 12 residues. Trimming stripped 5 bases from V and 2 bases from J, with 8 bases between. Germline lookup yields CDR1 SQVTM and CDR2 ANQGSEA.

The rearrangement uses TRBV29-1 and TRBJ2-3; D gene unclear. The sequencing input was effector memory CD4+ T cells from blood. Stated subset: effector memory, CD45RA- CD27-. The TCR was taken from a human donor in good health. Here the CDR3 reads CSVTRYTDTQYF. CDR3 bases: TGCAGCGTTACCCGCTACACAGATACGCAGTATTTT.